These 8 T cell receptor beta chains originate from one sample sequenced in a study of blood T cells in healthy people across ages. Together with a sample-barcoded 5' primer, a J-beta primer mix was included in a second PCR lasting about 7 to 12 cycles. TCRdb re-derived calls from the 5' RACE reads in MiXCR, one entry per CDR3 protein. Seen here are 700,000 or so distinct CDR3 sequences, 22% observed once, and the top ten hold roughly 22%. Sequencing was done on a sample of blood. These receptors all stem from a man aged 65 to 79 in good health.

The chain couples TRBV7-2 to TRBJ2-2; no firm D call. The V gene lost 5 bases and the J gene lost 3 bases, with 16 bases spanning the gap. This CDR3 is 16 amino acids long. Germline V gene sequence: CDR1 SGHTA, CDR2 FQGNSA. CDR3 nucleotide sequence: TGTGCCAGCAGCCCCACCGCCGTCCCACACACCGGGGAGCTGTTTTTT. Encoded protein: CASSPTAVPHTGELFF.

This chain uses TRBV10-3 with TRBJ1-2, with no clear D. Germline V gene data show CDR1 as ENHRY and CDR2 as SYGVKD. The CDR3 is 13 amino acids. Trimming took off 3 bases at V and 8 bases at J, with 13 bases between the two ends. This CDR3 reads CAISEGRAEGYTF. The CDR3 DNA is TGTGCCATCAGTGAAGGGAGGGCGGAGGGCTACACCTTC.

This clonotype is a singleton in its sample. The chain uses TRBV5-1 and TRBJ2-2; no definite D call. Trimming took 0 bases from V and 0 from J, leaving 9 bases between them. CDR1 SGHRS and CDR2 YFSETQ come from the germline V gene. This CDR3 contains 16 residues. The CDR3 DNA sequence: TGCGCCAGCAGCTTGGGTTGGAGAACGAACACCGGGGAGCTGTTTTTT. Protein product: CASSLGWRTNTGELFF.

This chain connects TRBV19 to TRBJ1-3, with no clear D. In germline, CDR1 is LNHDA, CDR2 SQIVND (reference sequence). V was clipped by 3 bases and J by 0 bases, with 12 bases between them. This CDR3 region has 16 residues. In DNA, the CDR3 is TGTGCCAGTAGTATCGAAAGCAGATCCTCTGGAAACACCATATATTTT. It is translated as CASSIESRSSGNTIYF.

This clonotype turned up a few times. The chain couples TRBV12-3 or TRBV12-4 to TRBJ2-7, with 8 bases fitting TRBD1. The trim removed 5 bases at V and 2 bases at J, leaving 8 bases unmatched. CDR3 size: 15 residues. The CDR3 protein is CASSPGGLFPYEQYF. In DNA form, the CDR3 reads TGTGCCAGCAGTCCAGGGGGCCTTTTCCCCTACGAGCAGTACTTC.

This chain links TRBV9 with TRBJ2-7; 8 nucleotides line up with TRBD2. In germline, CDR1 is SGDLS, CDR2 YYNGEE. The CDR3 runs to 16 residues. V gave up 0 bases and J gave up 7 bases; unmatched junction bases: 12. For the CDR3, the DNA is TGTGCCAGCAGCGTAGACCCCAGCGGGAGCTTAGTGGAGCAGTACGTC. Protein product: CASSVDPSGSLVEQYV.

The rearrangement uses TRBV6-2 or TRBV6-3 and TRBJ2-1; D is ambiguous. The J call is uncertain, as TRBJ2-7 better fits the DNA end. The CDR3 loop spans 13 amino acids. Germline V gene lookup returns CDR1 MNHEY and CDR2 SVGEGT. CDR3 sequence (DNA): TGTGCCAGCAGTTTTGGAAGTTTCTACGAGCAGTACGTC. It is translated as CASSFGSFYEQYV.

This clonotype was seen at least ten times. The rearrangement uses TRBV6-4 and TRBJ2-1, with D perhaps TRBD2 (5 bases). The CDR3 covers 14 residues. Trimming cost V 2 bases and J 0 bases, with 5 bases left between them. Germline loops: CDR1 MRHNA, CDR2 SNTAGT. The CDR3 DNA follows: TGTGCCAGCAGTGACGGGAGCTCCTACAATGAGCAGTTCTTC. Protein sequence: CASSDGSSYNEQFF.